The 19 T cell receptor beta chains presented below share a single source sample, sequenced in a study of OX40 agonist ivuxolimab in advanced cancers. Assay used: immunoSEQ multiplex PCR; TCRdb lists only in-frame clones, some missing. The table has some 66,000 clones, approximately 80% seen once. This material consisted of CD4+ or CD8+ T cells sorted from blood, taken in a trial of the OX40 agonist ivuxolimab. The receptor set was obtained from an adult with an advanced solid tumor such as melanoma, head and neck, liver or kidney cancer.

The V and J genes are TRBV7-9 and TRBJ2-2, with TRBD2 matching 8 bases. Germline CDR1 is SEHNR and CDR2 is FQNEAQ (reference sequence). The CDR3 is made up of 17 amino acids. The V and J ends lost 5 bases and 5 bases, in that order; junction bases with no gene match: 13. The CDR3 DNA sequence: TGTGCCAGCAGCCCGCACATAACGGGAGGGTTGACCGGGGAGCTGTTTTTT. Its translation: CASSPHITGGLTGELFF.

This clone was recorded once. The chain is built from TRBV5-1 and TRBJ2-4; 7 bases agree with TRBD1. The CDR3 length is 15 residues. Trimming at V came to 0 bases and at J to 7 bases, leaving 7 bases not matched to a gene. Germline loops: CDR1 SGHRS, CDR2 YFSETQ. The CDR3 loop is CASSLDGGTANIQYF. For the CDR3, the DNA is TGCGCCAGCAGCTTGGATGGTGGGACAGCCAACATTCAGTACTTC.

The chain is built from TRBV6-5 and TRBJ2-7, with 7 bases matching TRBD1. After removal of 6 bases from V and 3 bases from J, the junction contained 11 bases not matched to a gene. There are 15 residues in the CDR3. CDR1 and CDR2 (germline): MNHEY, SVGAGI. CDR3 residues: CASRLPGTGVYEQYF. The CDR3 DNA sequence: TGTGCCAGCAGACTCCCGGGCACAGGGGTCTACGAGCAGTACTTC.

This clone was seen a few times. V is TRBV18 and J is TRBJ1-5; TRBD1 agrees at 7 bases. This CDR3 is 14 amino acids long. V lost 3 bases to trimming and J lost 5 bases; unmatched junction nucleotides: 4. Germline lookup yields CDR1 KGHSH and CDR2 LQKENI. The CDR3 protein is CASSPAGGDQPQHF. As DNA, the CDR3 is TGTGCCAGCTCACCCGCAGGGGGGGATCAGCCCCAGCATTTT.

This clone has a handful of counts. The chain employs TRBV5-4 and TRBJ1-6; TRBD1 matches 7 bases. Germline V gene sequence: CDR1 SGHNT, CDR2 YYREEE (reference sequence). V shed 0 bases and J 5 bases; nucleotides not matched to a gene: 5. The CDR3 has 16 amino acids. The CDR3 DNA reads as TGTGCCAGCAGCTTGGGGGTGGACAGGCATAATTCACCCCTCCACTTT. As protein: CASSLGVDRHNSPLHF.

The chain has TRBV13 and TRBJ2-7, with D possibly TRBD1 on 5 matching bases. The CDR3 extends over 15 amino acids. Germline V gene data show CDR1 as PRHDT and CDR2 as FYEKMQ (reference sequence). V gave up 4 bases and J gave up 1 base, with 14 bases separating them. The CDR3 reads CASSWPAGNSYEQYF. In nucleotides, the CDR3 is TGTGCCAGCAGCTGGCCTGCAGGGAATTCCTACGAGCAGTACTTC.

The CDR3 sequence: CASSQDVGESGPYNSPLHF. CDR3 DNA sequence: TGTGCCAGCAGCCAAGATGTGGGGGAGTCCGGCCCCTATAATTCACCCCTCCACTTT. The chain links TRBV14 to TRBJ1-6, with D tentatively TRBD1 (5 bases). The CDR3 is 19 amino acids. V was pared by 0 bases and J by 2 bases, with 17 bases between. Germline lookup yields CDR1 SGHDN and CDR2 FVKESK.

Only one count was recorded for this clone. The chain recombines TRBV18 with TRBJ1-2; TRBD1 matches at 10 bases. V dropped 6 bases and J dropped 4; count of bases not matched to a gene: 5. This CDR3 has 14 amino acids. Germline CDR1 reads KGHSH; CDR2 reads LQKENI. The CDR3 coding sequence is TGTGCCAGCTCTCCCGGGACAGGGGTCTATGGCTACACCTTC. Translating it yields CASSPGTGVYGYTF.

The sample holds a few counts of this clone. The chain uses TRBV11-3 and TRBJ1-2, with unresolved D. Germline V lookup: CDR1 SGHNT, CDR2 YENEEA. The CDR3 has 14 amino acids. V dropped 7 bases and J dropped 7 bases, with 19 bases sitting between them. CDR3 DNA sequence: TGTGCCAGCACCATGACCCCCAACCTCGGTGGCTACACCTTC. This translates into CASTMTPNLGGYTF.

With respect to this clone: The DNA is omitted, as the CDR3 cannot be located on it reliably, and the CDR3 follows TCRdb's listing. The CDR3 loop reads CASSWTGGLRAGELFF. The chain carries TRBV5-6 and TRBJ2-2; the D call in the table, TRBD1, was not verified against the DNA. A total of 16 residues make up the CDR3, ends included. Germline V gene data show CDR1 as SGHDT and CDR2 as YYEEEE.

This clone was recorded only once. The chain combines TRBV25-1 with TRBJ2-1, with 11 bases that match TRBD2. In germline, CDR1 is MGHDK, CDR2 SYGVNS. The CDR3 runs 14 residues. V trimming: 7 bases; J trimming: 6 bases; junction bases outside the gene matches: 5. This CDR3 is CASTQLAGVNEQFF. CDR3 DNA sequence: TGTGCCAGCACCCAACTAGCGGGAGTCAATGAGCAGTTCTTC.

The V gene is TRBV27, the J gene TRBJ2-3; 11 positions agree with TRBD1. The CDR3 has 14 residues. The V and J ends lost 7 bases and 7 bases, in that order; junction bases with no gene match: 7. Germline CDR1 and CDR2: MNHEY and SMNVEV (reference sequence). CDR3 in amino acids: CASTLGQGAYTQYF. CDR3 nucleotide sequence: TGTGCCAGCACCCTAGGACAGGGGGCTTATACGCAGTATTTT.

The chain uses TRBV7-9 and TRBJ2-2, with no clear D. V gave up 6 bases and J gave up 5 bases, with 4 bases separating them. The length of the CDR3 is 11 residues. Germline CDR1 is SEHNR and CDR2 is FQNEAQ (reference sequence). DNA of the CDR3: TGTGCCAGCAGTTCAACCGGGGAGCTGTTTTTT. This codes for CASSSTGELFF.

The V call is TRBV6-5, the J call TRBJ2-5; no firm D call. Germline CDR1 is MNHEY and CDR2 is SVGAGI. Trimming left V 6 bases short and J 3 bases short, with 14 bases between. This CDR3 has 14 amino acids. The CDR3 DNA sequence: TGTGCCAGCAGCGCCCCGGGCGTAAAAGAGACCCAGTACTTC. Protein: CASSAPGVKETQYF.

This chain links TRBV27 with TRBJ1-5, with no clear D. CDR3 length: 14 residues. The germline gives CDR1 MNHEY, CDR2 SMNVEV (reference sequence). Trimming took off 0 bases at V and 2 bases at J, with 5 bases between the two ends. As DNA, the CDR3 is TGTGCCAGCAGTTTATCAGGGCGCAATCAGCCCCAGCATTTT. Its protein product is CASSLSGRNQPQHF.

CDR3 protein: CASSSTRAYEQYV. The CDR3 nucleotides read TGTGCCAGCAGTTCAACCCGTGCTTACGAGCAGTACGTC. The chain uses TRBV28 and TRBJ2-7, with D uncertain. The V end was cut by 4 bases, the J end by 4 bases, with 11 bases between. Germline values: CDR1 MDHEN, CDR2 SYDVKM. CDR3 length: 13 residues.

Only one count was recorded for this clone. V gene TRBV7-2 combines with J gene TRBJ2-5, with 7 bases that match TRBD2. This CDR3 has 14 amino acids. The V gene's germline CDR1 is SGHTA and CDR2 FQGNSA. After removal of 5 bases from V and 3 bases from J, the junction contained 6 bases not matched to a gene. This chain's CDR3 is CASSGSGMEETQYF. The CDR3 DNA reads TGTGCCAGCAGCGGAAGCGGGATGGAAGAGACCCAGTACTTC.

The table lists this clone with a count of one. V gene TRBV30 combines with J gene TRBJ1-5; TRBD1 matches 7 bases. Germline-derived CDR1 and CDR2 are GTSNPN and SVGIG (reference sequence). The V gene end was trimmed by 2 bases and the J gene end by 9 bases; junction bases not matched to a gene: 13. The CDR3 runs 15 residues. The CDR3 nucleotides are TGTGCCTGGAGTCCTGAGACAGGGCTTCGTTGGCCCCAGCATTTT. This encodes CAWSPETGLRWPQHF.

This clone was found a few times. The chain is built from TRBV30 and TRBJ1-5; a possible D gene is TRBD1 (5 bases). CDR1 and CDR2 (germline): GTSNPN, SVGIG (reference sequence). Trimming stripped 7 bases from V and 6 bases from J, with 13 bases between. This CDR3 spans 12 amino acids. CDR3 DNA sequence: TGTGCCTCGGGGGTCTCGTCTCAGCCCCAGCATTTT. This translates into CASGVSSQPQHF.